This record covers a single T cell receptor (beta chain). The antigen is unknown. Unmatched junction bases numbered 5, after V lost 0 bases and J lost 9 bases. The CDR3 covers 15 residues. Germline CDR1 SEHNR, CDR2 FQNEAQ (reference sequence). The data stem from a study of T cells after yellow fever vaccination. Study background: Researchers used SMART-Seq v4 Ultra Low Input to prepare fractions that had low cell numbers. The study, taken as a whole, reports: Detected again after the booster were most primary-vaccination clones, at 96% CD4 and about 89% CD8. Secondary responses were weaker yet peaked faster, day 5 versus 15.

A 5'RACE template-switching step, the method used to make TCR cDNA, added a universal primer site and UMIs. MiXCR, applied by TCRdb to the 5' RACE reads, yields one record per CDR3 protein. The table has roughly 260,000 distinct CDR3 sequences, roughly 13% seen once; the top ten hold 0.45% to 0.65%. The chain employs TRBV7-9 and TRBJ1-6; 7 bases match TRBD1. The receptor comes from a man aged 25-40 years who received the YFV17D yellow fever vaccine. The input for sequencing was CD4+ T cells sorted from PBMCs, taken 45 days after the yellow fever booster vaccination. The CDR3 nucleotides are TGTGCCAGCAGCTTAGCCACCAGACAGGGTTCACCCCTCCACTTT. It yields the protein CASSLATRQGSPLHF.